The T cell receptor (beta chain) under discussion was sequenced for a study of OX40 agonist ivuxolimab in advanced cancers. For the study at large: The study enrolled dose-escalation patients with hepatocellular carcinoma, melanoma, renal cell or head and neck cancer.

Study observations and caveats: Mean expanded clone counts were higher in CD8+ than CD4+ T cells. Some of the lowest clonal expansion was seen in partial responders at 0.1-3.0 mg/kg.

The assay was immunoSEQ multiplex PCR, and TCRdb's table has in-frame clones only and misses some. Among approximately 70,000 clones listed, roughly 94% were seen once. Baseline was the first blood sampling point, followed by cycle 4 day 1 and cycle 7 day 1. Note on this clone: Its antigen is unknown.

Losses at the gene ends were 6 bases for V and 0 bases for J; bases not matched to a gene: 10. Germline lookup yields CDR1 KGHSH and CDR2 LQKENI. The CDR3 loop spans 16 amino acids. This specimen consisted of CD4+ or CD8+ T cells sorted from blood, obtained in a trial of the OX40 agonist ivuxolimab. The clonotype originates from an adult with an advanced solid tumor such as melanoma, head and neck, liver or kidney cancer. The chain carries TRBV18 and TRBJ2-5, with 7 bases aligning to TRBD1. CDR3 in amino acids: CASSQKQGMYQETQYF. In nucleotides, the CDR3 is TGTGCCAGCTCCCAGAAACAGGGGATGTACCAAGAGACCCAGTACTTC.